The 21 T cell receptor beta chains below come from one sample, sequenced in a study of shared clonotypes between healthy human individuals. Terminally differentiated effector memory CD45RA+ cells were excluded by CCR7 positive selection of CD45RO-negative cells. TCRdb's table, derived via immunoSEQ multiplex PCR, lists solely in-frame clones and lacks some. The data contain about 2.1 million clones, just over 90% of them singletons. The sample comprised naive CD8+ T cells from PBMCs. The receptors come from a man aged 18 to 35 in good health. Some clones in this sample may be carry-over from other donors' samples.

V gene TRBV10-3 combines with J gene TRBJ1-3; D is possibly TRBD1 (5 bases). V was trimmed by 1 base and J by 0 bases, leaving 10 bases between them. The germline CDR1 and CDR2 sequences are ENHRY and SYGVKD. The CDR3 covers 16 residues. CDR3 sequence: CAISEWDPSSGNTIYF. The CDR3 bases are TGTGCCATCAGTGAGTGGGACCCCAGCTCTGGAAACACCATATATTTT.

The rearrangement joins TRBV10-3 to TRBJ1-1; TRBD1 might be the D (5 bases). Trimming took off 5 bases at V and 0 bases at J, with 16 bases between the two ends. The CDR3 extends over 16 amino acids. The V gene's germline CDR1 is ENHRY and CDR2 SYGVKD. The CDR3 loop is CAISRGTEYMNTEAFF. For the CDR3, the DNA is TGTGCCATCAGTCGCGGGACGGAGTATATGAACACTGAAGCTTTCTTT.

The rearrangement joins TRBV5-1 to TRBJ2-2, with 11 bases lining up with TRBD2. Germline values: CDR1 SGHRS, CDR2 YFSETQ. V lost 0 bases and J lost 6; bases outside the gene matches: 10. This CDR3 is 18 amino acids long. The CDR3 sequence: CASSLDGPLAGGPGELFF. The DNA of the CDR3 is TGCGCCAGCAGCTTGGATGGGCCCCTAGCGGGAGGCCCCGGGGAGCTGTTTTTT.

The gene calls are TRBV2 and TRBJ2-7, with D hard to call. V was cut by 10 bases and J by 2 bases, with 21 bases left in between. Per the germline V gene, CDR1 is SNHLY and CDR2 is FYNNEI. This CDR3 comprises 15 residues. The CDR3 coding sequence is TGTGCCACCTACCTTCCGGGCCCCCAGGCCTACGAGCAGTACTTC. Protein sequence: CATYLPGPQAYEQYF.

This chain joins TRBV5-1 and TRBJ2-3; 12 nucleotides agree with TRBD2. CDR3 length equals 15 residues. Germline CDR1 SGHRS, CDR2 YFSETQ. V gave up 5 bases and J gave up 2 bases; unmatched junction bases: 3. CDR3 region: CASRRLAGDTDTQYF. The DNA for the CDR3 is TGCGCCAGCAGGCGACTAGCGGGAGACACAGATACGCAGTATTTT.

CDR3 nucleotide sequence: TGTGCCAGCAGTGAATCTGGGGGCGGTGAGCAGTTCTTC. It translates to CASSESGGGEQFF. The chain uses TRBV6-1 and TRBJ2-1; D may be TRBD1 (6 bases). Germline V gives CDR1 MNHNS, CDR2 SASEGT. With 2 bases removed from V and 9 bases from J, the gap between germline ends came to 11 bases. This CDR3 is built from 13 residues.

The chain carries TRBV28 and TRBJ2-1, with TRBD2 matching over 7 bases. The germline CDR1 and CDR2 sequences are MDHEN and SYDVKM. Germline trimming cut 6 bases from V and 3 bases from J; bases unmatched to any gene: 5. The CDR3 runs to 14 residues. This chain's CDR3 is CASSPGTNYNEQFF. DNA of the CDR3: TGTGCCAGCAGCCCCGGGACTAACTACAATGAGCAGTTCTTC.

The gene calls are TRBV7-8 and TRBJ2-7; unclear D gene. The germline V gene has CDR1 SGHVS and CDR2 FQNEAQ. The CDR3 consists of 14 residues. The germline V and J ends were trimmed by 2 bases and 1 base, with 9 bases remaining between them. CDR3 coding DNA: TGTGCCAGCAGCTTAACATATGGGTCCTACGAGCAGTACTTC. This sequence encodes CASSLTYGSYEQYF.

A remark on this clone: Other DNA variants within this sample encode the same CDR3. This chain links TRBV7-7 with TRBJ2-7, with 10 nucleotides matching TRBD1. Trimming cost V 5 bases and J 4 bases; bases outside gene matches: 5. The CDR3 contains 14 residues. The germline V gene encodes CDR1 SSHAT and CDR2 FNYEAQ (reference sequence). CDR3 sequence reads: CASSLGTGAYEQYF. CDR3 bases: TGTGCCAGCAGCCTCGGGACAGGGGCGTACGAGCAGTACTTC.

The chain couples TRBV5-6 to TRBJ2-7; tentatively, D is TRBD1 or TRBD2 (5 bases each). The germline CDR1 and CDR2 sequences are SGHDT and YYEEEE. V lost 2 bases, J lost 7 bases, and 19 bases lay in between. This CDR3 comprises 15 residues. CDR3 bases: TGTGCCAGCAGCTTCGGACTGGGACCGGGTTCGGAGCAGTACTTC. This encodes CASSFGLGPGSEQYF.

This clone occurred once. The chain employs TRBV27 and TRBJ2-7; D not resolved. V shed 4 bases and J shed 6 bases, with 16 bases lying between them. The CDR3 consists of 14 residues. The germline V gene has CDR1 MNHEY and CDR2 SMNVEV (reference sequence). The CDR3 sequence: CASSYATPKGEQYF. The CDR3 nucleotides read TGTGCCAGCAGTTATGCGACCCCAAAGGGCGAGCAGTACTTC.

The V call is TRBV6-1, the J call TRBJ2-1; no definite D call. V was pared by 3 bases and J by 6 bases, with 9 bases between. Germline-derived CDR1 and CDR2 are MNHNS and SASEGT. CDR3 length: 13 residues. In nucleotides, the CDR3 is TGTGCCAGCAGTGATAGAGTGAGCAATGAGCAGTTCTTC. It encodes CASSDRVSNEQFF.

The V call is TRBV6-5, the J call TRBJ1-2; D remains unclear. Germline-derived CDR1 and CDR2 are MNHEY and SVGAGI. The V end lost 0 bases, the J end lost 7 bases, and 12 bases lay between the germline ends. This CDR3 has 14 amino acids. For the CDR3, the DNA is TGTGCCAGCAGTTACTCGACCGGATGGAGTGGCTACACCTTC. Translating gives CASSYSTGWSGYTF.

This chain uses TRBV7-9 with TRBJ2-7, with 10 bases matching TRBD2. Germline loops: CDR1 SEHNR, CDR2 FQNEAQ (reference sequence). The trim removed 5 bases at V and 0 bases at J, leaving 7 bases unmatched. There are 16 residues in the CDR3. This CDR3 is CASSNATSGNSYEQYF. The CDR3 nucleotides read TGTGCCAGCAGCAATGCCACTAGCGGGAACTCCTACGAGCAGTACTTC.

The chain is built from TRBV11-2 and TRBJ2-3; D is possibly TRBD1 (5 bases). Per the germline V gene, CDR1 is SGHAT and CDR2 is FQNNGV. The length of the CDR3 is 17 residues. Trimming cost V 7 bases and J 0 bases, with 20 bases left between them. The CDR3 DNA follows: TGTGCCAGCATTACATCAGGGAAGGTTGCTAGCACAGATACGCAGTATTTT. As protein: CASITSGKVASTDTQYF.

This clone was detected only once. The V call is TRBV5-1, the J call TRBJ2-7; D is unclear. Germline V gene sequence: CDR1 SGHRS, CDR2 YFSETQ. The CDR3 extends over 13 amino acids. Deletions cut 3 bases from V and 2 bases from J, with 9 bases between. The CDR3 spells CASSWGSAYEQYF. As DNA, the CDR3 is TGCGCCAGCAGCTGGGGATCAGCCTACGAGCAGTACTTC. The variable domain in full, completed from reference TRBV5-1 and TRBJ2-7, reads KAGVTQTPRYLIKTRGQQVTLSCSPISGHRSVSWYQQTPGQGLQFLFEYFSETQRNKGNFPGRFSGRQFSNSRSEMNVSTLELGDSALYLCASSWGSAYEQYFGPGTRLTVT.

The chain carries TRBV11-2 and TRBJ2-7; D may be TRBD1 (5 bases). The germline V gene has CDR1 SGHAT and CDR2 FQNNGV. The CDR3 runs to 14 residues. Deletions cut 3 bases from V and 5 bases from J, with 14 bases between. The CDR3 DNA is TGTGCCAGCAGCTTTACCCCTGGGGCTAACGAGCAGTACTTC. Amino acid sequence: CASSFTPGANEQYF.

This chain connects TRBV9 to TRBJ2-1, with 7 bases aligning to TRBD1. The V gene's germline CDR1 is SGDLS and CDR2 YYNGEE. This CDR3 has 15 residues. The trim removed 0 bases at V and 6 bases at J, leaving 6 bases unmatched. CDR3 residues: CASSVVDRAVNEQFF. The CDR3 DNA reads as TGTGCCAGCAGCGTAGTTGACAGGGCGGTCAATGAGCAGTTCTTC.

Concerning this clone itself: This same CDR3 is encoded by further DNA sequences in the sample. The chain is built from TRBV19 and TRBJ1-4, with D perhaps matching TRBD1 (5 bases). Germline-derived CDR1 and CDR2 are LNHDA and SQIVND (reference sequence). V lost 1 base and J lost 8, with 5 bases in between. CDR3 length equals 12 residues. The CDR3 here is CASSIGGEKLFF. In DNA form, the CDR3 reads TGTGCCAGTAGTATAGGGGGCGAAAAACTGTTTTTT.

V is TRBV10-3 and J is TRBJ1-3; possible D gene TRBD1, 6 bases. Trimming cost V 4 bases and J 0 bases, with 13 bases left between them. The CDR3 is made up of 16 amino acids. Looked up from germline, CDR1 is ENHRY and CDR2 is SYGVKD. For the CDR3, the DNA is TGTGCCATCAGTGGCCCACAGGGATCCTCTGGAAACACCATATATTTT. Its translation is CAISGPQGSSGNTIYF.

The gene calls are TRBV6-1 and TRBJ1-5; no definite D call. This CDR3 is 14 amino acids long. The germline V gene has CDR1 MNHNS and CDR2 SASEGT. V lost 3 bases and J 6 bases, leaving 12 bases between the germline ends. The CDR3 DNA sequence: TGTGCCAGCAGTGACTTTTATGGTGGTCAGCCCCAGCATTTT. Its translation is CASSDFYGGQPQHF.